The next 8 T cell receptor beta chains were all read from a single sample in a study of regulatory T cells in long-lasting Graves disease. Assembly of TCR beta libraries relied on iRepertoire HTBI primers together with Arm-PCR of CDR3 regions. In TCRdb, the multiplex PCR reads were re-called with MiXCR into one record per CDR3 protein. This sample carries about 220,000 distinct CDR3 sequences, around 19% of them seen once, and the ten largest clones take roughly a fifth. Time point meaning: newly diagnosed GD, antithyroid drugs for less than 3 months. Extracted RNA from PBMCs served as the source of the TCR library. Sequenced material: peripheral blood mononuclear cells (PBMCs), taken at new diagnosis, from a patient treated with antithyroid drugs. Source of these receptors: a female donor with Graves disease.

This clonotype was observed at least ten times. The V and J genes are TRBV30 and TRBJ1-2, with D uncertain. Germline V lookup: CDR1 GTSNPN, CDR2 SVGIG (reference sequence). The CDR3 contains 13 residues. The ends were cut back, 2 bases at V and 6 bases at J, with 13 bases in the middle. CDR3 sequence (DNA): TGTGCCTGGAGTCCTCAACTGGGCAATGGCTACACCTTC. This encodes CAWSPQLGNGYTF. The whole variable domain, filled in from reference TRBV30 and TRBJ1-2, reads SQTIHQWPATLVQPVGSPLSLECTVEGTSNPNLYWYRQAAGRGLQLLFYSVGIGQISSEVPQNLSASRPQDRQFILSSKKLLLSDSGFYLCAWSPQLGNGYTFGSGTRLTVV.

Many counts were recorded for this clonotype. The chain couples TRBV11-3 to TRBJ2-5, with D possibly matching TRBD1 (7 bases). The CDR3 runs 14 residues. Germline CDR1 is SGHNT and CDR2 is YENEEA. Trimming stripped 6 bases from V and 5 bases from J, with 16 bases between. This CDR3 reads CASSYQGGVETQYF. Here the CDR3 DNA reads TGTGCCAGCAGTTATCAGGGGGGAGTGGAGACCCAGTACTTC.

There are many counts of this clonotype. The chain recombines TRBV20-1 with TRBJ2-7; TRBD1 aligns across 8 bases. The V and J ends lost 0 bases and 3 bases, in that order; junction bases with no gene match: 4. CDR1 DFQATT and CDR2 SNEGSKA come from the germline V gene (reference sequence). This CDR3 spans 14 amino acids. The CDR3 reads CSARDAGGGYEQYF. The CDR3 region has the DNA TGCAGTGCTAGAGATGCAGGGGGCGGCTACGAGCAGTACTTC.

This clonotype has at least ten counts. The rearrangement links TRBV20-1 to TRBJ1-4; 8 bases align to TRBD1. The length of the CDR3 is 15 residues. Trimming cost V 3 bases and J 0 bases; bases outside gene matches: 3. CDR1 DFQATT and CDR2 SNEGSKA come from the germline V gene (reference sequence). Here the CDR3 DNA reads TGCAGTGCTAGGGCAGGGGGCGCAACTAATGAAAAACTGTTTTTT. Amino acid sequence: CSARAGGATNEKLFF.

This clonotype occurred many times. The genes are TRBV6-1 and TRBJ1-1, with D perhaps TRBD1 (6 bases). The length of the CDR3 is 12 residues. Germline V gene sequence: CDR1 MNHNS, CDR2 SASEGT. Trimming cost V 4 bases and J 6 bases, with 9 bases left between them. The CDR3 region has the DNA TGTGCCAGCAGTGCCAGGGGCCCTGAAGCTTTCTTT. It specifies CASSARGPEAFF.

As to this clonotype: Given a far larger clone just one base away, this is likely a sequencing read error. The chain combines TRBV27 with TRBJ2-6; 8 positions agree with TRBD1. There are 20 residues in the CDR3. V shed 5 bases, J shed 0 bases, and the junction held 15 bases outside the gene matches. Germline CDR1 and CDR2: MNHEY and SMNVEV (reference sequence). CDR3 amino acids: CASSEGQVTGWGSGANVLTF. The DNA of the CDR3 is TGTGCCAGCAGTGAGGGACAGGTTACGGGCTGGGGCTCTGGGGCCAACGTCCTGACTTTC.

This clonotype was detected ten times or more. The chain has TRBV7-2 and TRBJ1-2, with 8 positions matching TRBD1. The germline CDR1 and CDR2 sequences are SGHTA and FQGNSA. V was clipped by 5 bases and J by 6 bases; unmatched bases: 14. CDR3 length: 16 residues. DNA for the CDR3: TGTGCCAGCAGCCTCTTACAGGGGGGCCCCGTGGATGGCTACACCTTC. Protein: CASSLLQGGPVDGYTF. Full variable domain (missing parts from reference TRBV7-2 and TRBJ1-2): GAGVSQSPSNKVTEKGKDVELRCDPISGHTALYWYRQSLGQGLEFLIYFQGNSAPDKSGLPSDRFSAERTGGSVSTLTIQRTQQEDSAVYLCASSLLQGGPVDGYTFGSGTRLTVV.

Many counts were recorded for this clonotype. This rearrangement joins TRBV29-1 to TRBJ1-2, with no clear D. This CDR3 spans 14 amino acids. Germline V gene data show CDR1 as SQVTM and CDR2 as ANQGSEA. The germline V and J ends were trimmed by 0 bases and 4 bases, with 12 bases remaining between them. The chain's CDR3 is CSVEDAAPVYGYTF. The CDR3 coding sequence is TGCAGCGTTGAAGACGCCGCACCCGTCTATGGCTACACCTTC.